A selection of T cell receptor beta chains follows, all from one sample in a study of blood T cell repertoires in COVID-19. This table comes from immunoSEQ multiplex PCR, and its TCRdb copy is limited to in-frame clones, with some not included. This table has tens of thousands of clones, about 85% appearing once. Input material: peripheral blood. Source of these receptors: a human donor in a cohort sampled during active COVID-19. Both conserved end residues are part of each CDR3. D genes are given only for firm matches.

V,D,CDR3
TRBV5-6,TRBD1,CASSAPGQGNQPQHF
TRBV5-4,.,CASSLSATSTDTQYF
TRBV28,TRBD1,CASSLTGVNEAFF
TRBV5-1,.,CASSSPGQETQYF
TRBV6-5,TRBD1,CASSQGGTGYYGYTF
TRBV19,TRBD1,CASSQTGDEQYF
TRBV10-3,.,CAISLDSAYNEQFF
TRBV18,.,CASSPRSEGYEQYF
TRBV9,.,CASSVGGTAPFTDTQYF
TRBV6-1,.,CASSEAGRSYNEQFF
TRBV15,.,CATSRDGAGGYTF
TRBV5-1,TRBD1,CASSLTRQGTYEQYF
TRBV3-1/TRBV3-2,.,CASSHHVDAGNTIYF
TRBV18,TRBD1,CASSPQGAGSQPQHF
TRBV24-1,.,CATSDPRTIHQPQHF
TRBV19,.,CASSRGPGANYGYTF
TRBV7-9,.,CASARQGNQPQHF
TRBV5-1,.,CASSLGTVVNTEAFF
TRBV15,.,CATSREQETNEKLFF
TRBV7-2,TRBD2,CASRPRGGLLNEQFF
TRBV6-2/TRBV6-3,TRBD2,CASSYSPAGVSNEQFF
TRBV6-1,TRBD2,CASSEAPPGLAGFYEQYF
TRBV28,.,CASSPFLNQPQHF
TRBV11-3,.,CASSLGAGYNEQFF
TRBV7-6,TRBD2,CASSLTSGQLGNEQFF
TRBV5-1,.,CASKQGWDTEAFF
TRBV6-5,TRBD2,CASSISGSYEQYF
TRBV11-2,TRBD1,CASNRGQGMNTEAFF
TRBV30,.,CAWLTQGFNSPLHF
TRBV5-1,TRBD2,CASSSRLAGGSYEQYF
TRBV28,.,CASSLPSRSYNEQFF
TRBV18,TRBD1,CASSPVLGQEDSPLHF
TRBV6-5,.,CASSYPGTGELFF
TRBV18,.,CASSPPAGETQYF
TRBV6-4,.,CASSDDSLEQFF
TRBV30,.,CAWSGGPYNEQFF
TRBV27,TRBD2,CASSLMVAGVNEQFF
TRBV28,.,CASSPPTDSNQPQHF
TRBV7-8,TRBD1,CASSSDRTQRGQPQHF
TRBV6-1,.,CASSEIGGIAYEQYF
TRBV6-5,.,CASSYLESYEQYF
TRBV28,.,CASSSPQTTGSYEQYF
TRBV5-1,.,CASSSRLGDYEQYF